This T cell receptor beta chain was found in a study of blood T cell repertoires in COVID-19. The wider study: PBMCs, B-cell-depleted T cells, or T cells provided the cDNA or gDNA that made up the material.

Sequencing was performed with immunoSEQ multiplex PCR; in TCRdb, only in-frame clones are kept and a portion is missing. Of more than 300,000 clones in the sample, roughly 90% were seen once. Everyone who took part was roughly 18 to 89 years old, and they came from fewer than 25 US areas. Germline assignment: CDR1 SQVTM and CDR2 ANQGSEA. Trimming took 7 bases from V and 2 from J; bases not matched to a gene: 10. The CDR3 sequence is 15 residues long. Sequencing was performed on PBMCs or T cells enriched from blood (not recorded which). This TCR derives from a woman in her twenties or thirties who had been exposed to COVID-19. V gene TRBV29-1 combines with J gene TRBJ2-2, with TRBD1 matching 7 bases. CDR3 DNA sequence: TGCAGCGCCCCCAGGGGGAATCTTAACACCGGGGAGCTGTTTTTT. Translation gives CSAPRGNLNTGELFF.